This T cell receptor (beta chain) was documented in a study of T cells in Graves' hyperthyroidism and ophthalmopathy. Notes on the study in general: With a median lead of around 6.7 months before onset, the model predicted ophthalmopathy.

TCR beta CDR3 regions were amplified from RNA. Using the HTBI primer set, a first-round RT-PCR was run on the TCR CDR3. A single record per CDR3 protein comes from TCRdb applying MiXCR to the multiplex PCR reads. The table shows hundreds of thousands of distinct CDR3 sequences, with around 21% occurring only once. As concerns this clonotype: Its specificity is unknown.

From germline, CDR1 is SGHRS and CDR2 YFSETQ. This CDR3 comprises 16 residues. The V gene end was trimmed by 4 bases and the J gene end by 0 bases; junction bases not matched to a gene: 6. The sample comprised blood. V usage is TRBV5-1 and J usage is TRBJ1-4, with 7 bases matching TRBD1. The origin of this receptor is a man younger than 45 with Graves' ophthalmopathy. The CDR3 nucleotides read TGCGCCAGCAGCAGAGGAGGGACAGCAACTAATGAAAAACTGTTTTTT. Translation gives CASSRGGTATNEKLFF. Variable domain in full (rest from reference TRBV5-1 and TRBJ1-4): KAGVTQTPRYLIKTRGQQVTLSCSPISGHRSVSWYQQTPGQGLQFLFEYFSETQRNKGNFPGRFSGRQFSNSRSEMNVSTLELGDSALYLCASSRGGTATNEKLFFGSGTQLSVL.